These T cell receptor beta chains were read from a single sample in a study of blood T cell repertoires in COVID-19. Clones were sequenced by immunoSEQ multiplex PCR, and TCRdb holds only the in-frame ones, with some missing. The sample has more than 85,000 clones; about 86% are singletons. The specimen sequenced was peripheral blood. Receptor source: an older man with acute or convalescent COVID-19. CDR3s include the opening cysteine and the closing phenylalanine or tryptophan.

V gene: TRBV28; J gene: TRBJ2-7; CDR3 protein: CASSLSSRVAYEQYF
V gene: TRBV7-3; J gene: TRBJ1-6; CDR3 protein: CASSPRSGANSPLHF
V gene: TRBV6-1; J gene: TRBJ1-1; CDR3 protein: CASSDRGTGRTEAFF
V gene: TRBV7-9; J gene: TRBJ2-7; CDR3 protein: CASGQREQYF
V gene: TRBV2; J gene: TRBJ1-4; CDR3 protein: CASSNQGMGKLFF
V gene: TRBV2; J gene: TRBJ2-5; CDR3 protein: CASSEIAGGETQYF
V gene: TRBV5-5; J gene: TRBJ2-7; CDR3 protein: CASSLIAGTAYEQYF
V gene: TRBV20-1; J gene: TRBJ1-1; CDR3 protein: CSARHEVEAFF
V gene: TRBV11-1; J gene: TRBJ2-2; CDR3 protein: CASSLGASGKAGELFF
V gene: TRBV18; J gene: TRBJ2-2; CDR3 protein: CASSPRQVNTGELFF
V gene: TRBV6-2/TRBV6-3; J gene: TRBJ1-6; CDR3 protein: CASSYSGTDYSPLHF
V gene: TRBV20-1; J gene: TRBJ1-1; CDR3 protein: CSAWKRAEAFF
V gene: TRBV28; J gene: TRBJ1-1; CDR3 protein: CASSQTGPNTEAFF
V gene: TRBV9; J gene: TRBJ1-1; CDR3 protein: CASSSDGTGGTEAFF
V gene: TRBV4-1; J gene: TRBJ2-2; CDR3 protein: CATSGGSGTGELFF
V gene: TRBV5-5; J gene: TRBJ2-1; CDR3 protein: CASSPGGSSYNEQFF
V gene: TRBV18; J gene: TRBJ2-2; CDR3 protein: CASSPPGHTNTGELFF
V gene: TRBV28; J gene: TRBJ2-1; CDR3 protein: CASSFYTDDVTSLFDEQFF
V gene: TRBV19; J gene: TRBJ2-3; CDR3 protein: CASRQGGGDTQYF
V gene: TRBV7-2; J gene: TRBJ1-6; CDR3 protein: CASSLIAQGNSPLHF
V gene: TRBV2; J gene: TRBJ1-5; CDR3 protein: CASSGQGGQPQHF
V gene: TRBV3-1/TRBV3-2; J gene: TRBJ1-1; CDR3 protein: CASSQDPRGMNTEAFF
V gene: TRBV2; J gene: TRBJ2-2; CDR3 protein: CATTPVEGRRELFF
V gene: TRBV5-1; J gene: TRBJ1-3; CDR3 protein: CASSLNLDREGNTIYF
V gene: TRBV5-1; J gene: TRBJ2-2; CDR3 protein: CATTGGPDTGELFF
V gene: TRBV28; J gene: TRBJ2-1; CDR3 protein: CASSQLGNEQFF
V gene: TRBV7-2; J gene: TRBJ2-7; CDR3 protein: CASSSGTGFYEQYF
V gene: TRBV19; J gene: TRBJ1-6; CDR3 protein: CASSILGQPNSPLHF
V gene: TRBV19; J gene: TRBJ1-5; CDR3 protein: CASRTTGAAQPQHF
V gene: TRBV6-5; J gene: TRBJ1-3; CDR3 protein: CASSLVGGPGNTIYF
V gene: TRBV9; J gene: TRBJ2-3; CDR3 protein: CASSVSGSPDTQYF
V gene: TRBV5-1; J gene: TRBJ2-1; CDR3 protein: CASSLVADSYNEQFF
V gene: TRBV11-2; J gene: TRBJ2-7; CDR3 protein: CASSSTSGSYEQYF
V gene: TRBV19; J gene: TRBJ2-5; CDR3 protein: CASSIVTGETQYF
V gene: TRBV7-9; J gene: TRBJ1-4; CDR3 protein: CASTPPGAYEKLFF
V gene: TRBV18; J gene: TRBJ1-1; CDR3 protein: CASSPDWTRTEAFF
V gene: TRBV5-1; J gene: TRBJ2-2; CDR3 protein: CASSPRTSGTGELFF
V gene: TRBV29-1; J gene: TRBJ2-7; CDR3 protein: CSVEDSTSGFYEQYF
V gene: TRBV19; J gene: TRBJ1-5; CDR3 protein: CASSNLGEGNQPQHF
V gene: TRBV3-1/TRBV3-2; J gene: TRBJ1-1; CDR3 protein: CASSQDERLGPTEAFF
V gene: TRBV5-1; J gene: TRBJ1-2; CDR3 protein: CASSSQTGANYGYTF
V gene: TRBV5-1; J gene: TRBJ1-6; CDR3 protein: CASSPQTFSSPLHF
V gene: TRBV29-1; J gene: TRBJ2-3; CDR3 protein: CSVGTRGYTQYF
V gene: TRBV20-1; J gene: TRBJ2-1; CDR3 protein: CSARKGNEQFF
V gene: TRBV5-1; J gene: TRBJ2-1; CDR3 protein: CASSLLSGRNNEQFF
V gene: TRBV6-2/TRBV6-3; J gene: TRBJ1-1; CDR3 protein: CASSRQQNTEAFF
V gene: TRBV2; J gene: TRBJ1-6; CDR3 protein: CASNWDRAKNSPLHF
V gene: TRBV29-1; J gene: TRBJ2-3; CDR3 protein: CSVADKFYTDTQYF
V gene: TRBV6-5; J gene: TRBJ1-2; CDR3 protein: CASSSQADGYTF
V gene: TRBV5-8; J gene: TRBJ1-6; CDR3 protein: CASSLTPDRDNSPLHF
V gene: TRBV5-1; J gene: TRBJ2-7; CDR3 protein: CASSLNPGQGVDEQYF
V gene: TRBV28; J gene: TRBJ2-2; CDR3 protein: CASRIGGNALWSGELFF
V gene: TRBV13; J gene: TRBJ2-1; CDR3 protein: CASSFSGTPYNEQFF
V gene: TRBV7-9; J gene: TRBJ2-2; CDR3 protein: CASSRLAANTGELFF
V gene: TRBV2; J gene: TRBJ2-7; CDR3 protein: CASSEGLAGAFSGDYEQYF
V gene: TRBV18; J gene: TRBJ1-2; CDR3 protein: CASSPPSGSYGYTF
V gene: TRBV27; J gene: TRBJ2-2; CDR3 protein: CASRLEGYRTGELFF